This is a list of T cell receptor beta chains from one sample in a study of cytomegalovirus exposure and HLA in healthy donors. Sequencing used immunoSEQ multiplex PCR; TCRdb keeps in-frame clones, though not all of them. The sample holds about 160,000 clones, 80% to 85% seen once. The sample comprised PBMCs. These receptor sequences come from a man aged 25-45 years in good health and CMV-seronegative. CDR3s include the opening cysteine and the closing phenylalanine or tryptophan. D genes are given only for firm matches. The size field is filled for only some rows; it gives once, few, many or a size class.

CDR3nt: TGTGCCAGCAGCGTAGGACAGGGAAACTACGAGCAGTACTTC
CDR3aa: CASSVGQGNYEQYF
v_gene: TRBV9
abundance: .
len: 14
j_gene: TRBJ2-7
d_gene: TRBD1

CDR3nt: TGTGCCAGTAGTATTCAGGGTACAAACACCATATATTTT
CDR3aa: CASSIQGTNTIYF
v_gene: TRBV19
abundance: once
len: 13
j_gene: TRBJ1-3
d_gene: .

CDR3nt: TGTGCCAGCAGCTCCCGGGGAGCGGTGTCCTACGAGCAGTACTTC
CDR3aa: CASSSRGAVSYEQYF
v_gene: TRBV7-8
abundance: .
len: 15
j_gene: TRBJ2-7
d_gene: .

CDR3nt: TGTGCCATCAGTGAGTCGCAGGTACGGACTCTTCCCGGCAAGAACACCGGGGAGCTGTTTTTT
CDR3aa: CAISESQVRTLPGKNTGELFF
v_gene: TRBV10-3
abundance: .
len: 21
j_gene: TRBJ2-2
d_gene: .

CDR3nt: TGTGCCAGCAGCGCCAGACAGGGGAGCCCCTATGGCTACACCTTC
CDR3aa: CASSARQGSPYGYTF
v_gene: TRBV9
abundance: few
len: 15
j_gene: TRBJ1-2
d_gene: TRBD1

CDR3nt: TGTGCCAGCCAGACAGGGTTTGATTCACCCCTCCACTTT
CDR3aa: CASQTGFDSPLHF
v_gene: TRBV6-1
abundance: .
len: 13
j_gene: TRBJ1-6
d_gene: TRBD1

CDR3nt: TGTGCCAGCAGTTTCCACAGGGTCGATGAGCAGTTCTTC
CDR3aa: CASSFHRVDEQFF
v_gene: TRBV28
abundance: few
len: 13
j_gene: TRBJ2-1
d_gene: .

CDR3nt: TGTGCCAGCAGTCAAGGGAGGGGTCGTCACTATGGCTACACCTTC
CDR3aa: CASSQGRGRHYGYTF
v_gene: TRBV5-8
abundance: .
len: 15
j_gene: TRBJ1-2
d_gene: .

CDR3nt: TGTGCCAGCAGTGAAACTAGCCGATCAAGGGAGCAGTACTTC
CDR3aa: CASSETSRSREQYF
v_gene: TRBV25-1
abundance: .
len: 14
j_gene: TRBJ2-7
d_gene: .

CDR3nt: TGTGCCTTACAGGGATCCTACGAGCAGTACTTC
CDR3aa: CALQGSYEQYF
v_gene: TRBV30
abundance: .
len: 11
j_gene: TRBJ2-7
d_gene: .

CDR3nt: TGTGCCAGTACAGCTAGCGGGGGCAGAGAGACCCAGTACTTC
CDR3aa: CASTASGGRETQYF
v_gene: TRBV19
abundance: .
len: 14
j_gene: TRBJ2-5
d_gene: TRBD2

CDR3nt: TGTGCCAGCAGCTTAAACTTAGCGGCCACAGATACGCAGTATTTT
CDR3aa: CASSLNLAATDTQYF
v_gene: TRBV11-3
abundance: .
len: 15
j_gene: TRBJ2-3
d_gene: .

CDR3nt: TGCGCCAGCAGCTTAACCAGGGGCACCGGGGAGCTGTTTTTT
CDR3aa: CASSLTRGTGELFF
v_gene: TRBV5-1
abundance: .
len: 14
j_gene: TRBJ2-2
d_gene: .

CDR3nt: TGTGCCAGCAGTGAAAGGGACAGGGTAGACACCATATATTTT
CDR3aa: CASSERDRVDTIYF
v_gene: TRBV6-1
abundance: .
len: 14
j_gene: TRBJ1-3
d_gene: TRBD1

CDR3nt: TGTGCCAGCAGCTTTAGTGCGGGCGAGCAGTACTTC
CDR3aa: CASSFSAGEQYF
v_gene: TRBV7-2
abundance: .
len: 12
j_gene: TRBJ2-7
d_gene: .

CDR3nt: TGTGCCAGCAGCTTAGGGACAGGTCGCTACGAGCAGTACTTC
CDR3aa: CASSLGTGRYEQYF
v_gene: TRBV5-5
abundance: .
len: 14
j_gene: TRBJ2-7
d_gene: TRBD1